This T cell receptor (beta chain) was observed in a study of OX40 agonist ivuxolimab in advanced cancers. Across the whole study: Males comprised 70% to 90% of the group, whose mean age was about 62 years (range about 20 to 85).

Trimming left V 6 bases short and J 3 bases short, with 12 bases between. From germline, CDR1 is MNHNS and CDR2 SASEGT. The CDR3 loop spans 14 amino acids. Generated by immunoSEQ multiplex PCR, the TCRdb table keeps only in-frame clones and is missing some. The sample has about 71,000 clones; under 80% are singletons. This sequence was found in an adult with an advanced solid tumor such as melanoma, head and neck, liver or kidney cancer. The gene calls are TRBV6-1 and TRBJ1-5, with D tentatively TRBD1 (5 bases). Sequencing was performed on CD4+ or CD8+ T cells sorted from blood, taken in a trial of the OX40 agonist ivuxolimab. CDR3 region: CASSYGTLNQPQHF. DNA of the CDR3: TGTGCCAGCAGCTACGGGACCCTCAATCAGCCCCAGCATTTT.